These 24 T cell receptor beta chains were all obtained from the same sample, sequenced in a study of blood T cell repertoires in COVID-19. Profiled with immunoSEQ multiplex PCR; TCRdb holds only in-frame clones, not every one. The sample consists of some 180,000 clones, roughly four fifths of them appearing once. The sample comprised peripheral blood. These receptor sequences come from a woman between 40 and 50 years old with COVID-19, enrolled during active disease.

The chain uses TRBV5-4 and TRBJ2-5; a possible D gene is TRBD1 (6 bases). This CDR3 contains 15 residues. The V gene lost 4 bases and the J gene lost 1 base, with 14 bases spanning the gap. CDR1 is SGHNT and CDR2 is YYREEE in the germline V gene (reference sequence). The CDR3 loop is CASSKGGLSQETQYF. The DNA of the CDR3 is TGTGCCAGCAGCAAAGGGGGTCTCTCCCAAGAGACCCAGTACTTC.

This clone was found a few times. J is TRBJ2-2 and V is TRBV28; D possibly corresponds to TRBD1 (7 bases). The V gene lost 6 bases and the J gene lost 6 bases, with 17 bases spanning the gap. The germline CDR1 and CDR2 sequences are MDHEN and SYDVKM. This CDR3 has 15 residues. The CDR3 region has the DNA TGTGCCAGCAGACCGGGGGCAGGGGGTCCCGGGGAGCTGTTTTTT. Translation gives CASRPGAGGPGELFF.

This sequence joins TRBV7-8 and TRBJ2-3, with 8 bases fitting TRBD1. The V gene end was trimmed by 5 bases and the J gene end by 1 base; junction bases not matched to a gene: 5. The germline gives CDR1 SGHVS, CDR2 FQNEAQ. The CDR3 is 15 residues long. The CDR3 reads CASSRRGHGTDTQYF. The CDR3 nucleotides read TGTGCCAGCAGCCGCAGGGGGCATGGCACAGATACGCAGTATTTT.

The gene calls are TRBV3-1 (or the pseudogene TRBV3-2) and TRBJ1-2; TRBD1 agrees at 8 bases. CDR3 length: 13 residues. V was pared by 5 bases and J by 3 bases, with 2 bases of the junction left unmatched. Looked up from germline, CDR1 is LGHDT and CDR2 is YNNKEL (reference sequence). The CDR3 sequence is CASSATGDYGYTF. The CDR3 coding sequence is TGTGCCAGCAGCGCGACAGGGGACTATGGCTACACCTTC.

This chain joins TRBV29-1 and TRBJ2-5, with D possibly being TRBD1 (7 bases). V dropped 7 bases and J dropped 9 bases, with 15 bases sitting between them. The CDR3 is 11 residues long. Germline V gene lookup returns CDR1 SQVTM and CDR2 ANQGSEA. The CDR3 reads CSADREEAQYF. DNA for the CDR3: TGCAGCGCAGACAGGGAGGAGGCCCAGTACTTC.

The chain uses TRBV7-3 and TRBJ1-1, with D hard to call. Germline CDR1 and CDR2: SGHTA and FQGTGA. CDR3 length: 13 amino acids. The ends were cut back, 0 bases at V and 5 bases at J, with 7 bases in the middle. The CDR3 DNA follows: TGTGCCAGCAGCTTAACGGGGAGAACTGAAGCTTTCTTT. It translates to CASSLTGRTEAFF.

This clone was detected only once. The chain combines TRBV6-6 with TRBJ1-5, with 7 bases lining up with TRBD1. From germline, CDR1 is MNHNY and CDR2 SVGAGI (reference sequence). Germline trimming cut 6 bases from V and 0 bases from J; bases unmatched to any gene: 8. The CDR3 runs to 16 residues. CDR3 amino acids: CASRSGTAVSNQPQHF. CDR3 DNA: TGTGCCAGCAGGTCCGGGACAGCCGTTAGCAATCAGCCCCAGCATTTT.

V is TRBV27 and J is TRBJ2-7, with TRBD1 matching 8 bases. The CDR3 contains 14 residues. Germline V gene data show CDR1 as MNHEY and CDR2 as SMNVEV (reference sequence). V lost 6 bases to trimming and J lost 2 bases; unmatched junction nucleotides: 6. CDR3 in DNA: TGTGCCAGCAGCTGGACAGGGTGGACCTACGAGCAGTACTTC. It specifies CASSWTGWTYEQYF.

The chain carries TRBV18 and TRBJ1-1, with 8 positions matching TRBD1. J gave up 3 bases and V 5 bases, and 5 bases lay outside the gene matches. Germline CDR1 is KGHSH and CDR2 is LQKENI. The CDR3 consists of 14 residues. DNA for the CDR3: TGTGCCAGCTCAACGCTACAGGGGGACACTGAAGCTTTCTTT. As protein: CASSTLQGDTEAFF.

The rearrangement links TRBV6-5 to TRBJ1-6; 8 bases agree with TRBD1. Germline loops: CDR1 MNHEY, CDR2 SVGAGI. V trimming: 0 bases; J trimming: 9 bases; junction bases outside the gene matches: 7. CDR3 length: 16 amino acids. The CDR3 loop is CASSYSSRGRGSPLHF. The CDR3 DNA reads as TGTGCCAGCAGTTACTCCAGCAGGGGGCGAGGTTCACCCCTCCACTTT.

The gene calls are TRBV9 and TRBJ1-5; no reliable D call. V lost 0 bases and J lost 5, with 12 bases in between. The CDR3 spans 15 residues. The germline gives CDR1 SGDLS, CDR2 YYNGEE. The CDR3 here is CASSVDGRGDQPQHF. The CDR3 DNA reads as TGTGCCAGCAGCGTAGATGGGCGGGGAGATCAGCCCCAGCATTTT.

The rearrangement links TRBV4-1 to TRBJ2-2; 7 nucleotides line up with TRBD1. With V trimmed by 1 base and J by 2 bases, 10 bases remained unmatched. Germline CDR1 is MGHRA and CDR2 is YSYEKL. The CDR3 totals 18 residues. The CDR3 DNA reads as TGCGCCAGCAGCCAAGGAGCAGGGTGGGACAGAAACACCGGGGAGCTGTTTTTT. Protein product: CASSQGAGWDRNTGELFF.

This chain joins TRBV19 and TRBJ1-1; 11 positions match TRBD1. CDR1 and CDR2 (germline): LNHDA, SQIVND (reference sequence). The CDR3 length is 15 residues. The ends lost 6 bases at V and 4 bases at J; junction bases unmatched: 7. The CDR3 nucleotides read TGTGCCAGTAGAGATCCCGGGACAGGGGGCACTGAAGCTTTCTTT. This sequence encodes CASRDPGTGGTEAFF. Complete variable domain (other parts from reference TRBV19 and TRBJ1-1): DGGITQSPKYLFRKEGQNVTLSCEQNLNHDAMYWYRQDPGQGLRLIYYSQIVNDFQKGDIAEGYSVSREKKESFPLTVTSAQKNPTAFYLCASRDPGTGGTEAFFGQGTRLTVV.

The rearrangement uses TRBV7-9 and TRBJ2-2; D gene uncertain. Per the germline V gene, CDR1 is SEHNR and CDR2 is FQNEAQ (reference sequence). The CDR3 spans 14 residues. Trimming removed 5 bases from V and 0 bases from J, with 7 bases in between. CDR3 residues: CASSTIANTGELFF. CDR3 nucleotides: TGTGCCAGCAGCACAATCGCGAACACCGGGGAGCTGTTTTTT.

The chain is built from TRBV4-1 and TRBJ1-1; possibly TRBD1 for D (5 bases). Trimming cost V 0 bases and J 5 bases, with 16 bases left between them. Germline V gene lookup returns CDR1 MGHRA and CDR2 YSYEKL. The CDR3 is 16 amino acids. CDR3 sequence (DNA): TGCGCCAGCAGCCAAGAAACTATCCCAGGGCGGACTGAAGCTTTCTTT. This codes for CASSQETIPGRTEAFF.

This sequence joins TRBV18 and TRBJ1-6, with TRBD1 identical over 7 bases. The CDR3 length is 15 residues. The germline V gene encodes CDR1 KGHSH and CDR2 LQKENI. J gave up 8 bases and V 3 bases, and 7 bases lay outside the gene matches. This CDR3 reads CASSPRQGEDSPLHF. The CDR3 nucleotides read TGTGCCAGCTCACCCAGACAGGGAGAAGATTCACCCCTCCACTTT.

The chain joins TRBV9 to TRBJ2-3; TRBD1 is a possible D gene (5 bases). The CDR3 spans 15 residues. V dropped 0 bases and J dropped 0 bases, with 8 bases sitting between them. The germline V gene has CDR1 SGDLS and CDR2 YYNGEE. The CDR3 loop is CASSVAGYSTDTQYF. For the CDR3, the DNA is TGTGCCAGCAGCGTAGCAGGGTACAGCACAGATACGCAGTATTTT.

The chain employs TRBV11-2 and TRBJ2-5, with 7 bases identical to TRBD2. V dropped 4 bases and J dropped 2; count of bases not matched to a gene: 7. Germline lookup yields CDR1 SGHAT and CDR2 FQNNGV. The length of the CDR3 is 15 residues. In nucleotides, the CDR3 is TGTGCCAGCAGCTCAGTTGGGGGGGGTCAAGAGACCCAGTACTTC. It is translated as CASSSVGGGQETQYF.

V and J are TRBV18 and TRBJ2-5; perhaps TRBD2 as D (5 bases). The ends were cut back, 3 bases at V and 1 base at J, with 9 bases in the middle. This CDR3 has 14 residues. Per the germline V gene, CDR1 is KGHSH and CDR2 is LQKENI. CDR3 protein: CASSPRVAQETQYF. DNA for the CDR3: TGTGCCAGCTCACCGCGGGTGGCCCAAGAGACCCAGTACTTC. Full variable domain (rest looked up from reference TRBV18 and TRBJ2-5): NAGVMQNPRHLVRRRGQEARLRCSPMKGHSHVYWYRQLPEEGLKFMVYLQKENIIDESGMPKERFSAEFPKEGPSILRIQQVVRGDSAAYFCASSPRVAQETQYFGPGTRLLVL.

This chain links TRBV7-8 with TRBJ1-4, with 10 bases lining up with TRBD1. V was clipped by 6 bases and J by 8 bases; unmatched bases: 9. Germline-derived CDR1 and CDR2 are SGHVS and FQNEAQ. CDR3 length: 15 residues. The CDR3 coding sequence is TGTGCCAGCAGGATGGGACAGGGGTTGGGCGAAAAACTGTTTTTT. The encoded protein is CASRMGQGLGEKLFF. Based on the CDR3 plus reference TRBV7-8 and TRBJ1-4, the full variable domain is GAGVSQSPRYKVAKRGQDVALRCDPISGHVSLFWYQQALGQGPEFLTYFQNEAQLDKSGLPSDRFFAERPEGSVSTLKIQRTQQEDSAVYLCASRMGQGLGEKLFFGSGTQLSVL.

V is TRBV5-1 and J is TRBJ2-1; D may be TRBD1 (5 bases). Trimming left V 0 bases short and J 7 bases short, with 11 bases between. Germline V CDR1 and CDR2: SGHRS, YFSETQ. The CDR3 has 14 amino acids. The CDR3, as DNA: TGCGCCAGCAGCTTGGAAGGCAGGGAAAATGAGCAGTTCTTC. This gives the protein CASSLEGRENEQFF.

V and J are TRBV7-9 and TRBJ1-2, with 7 positions matching TRBD1. The germline gives CDR1 SEHNR, CDR2 FQNEAQ (reference sequence). The CDR3 extends over 12 amino acids. The V gene end was trimmed by 5 bases and the J gene end by 4 bases; junction bases not matched to a gene: 1. The CDR3 DNA is TGTGCCAGCAGCGACAGGGCCTATGGCTACACCTTC. Its translation is CASSDRAYGYTF.

V gene TRBV3-1 (or the pseudogene TRBV3-2) combines with J gene TRBJ1-3; TRBD1 matches at 10 bases. Trimming at V came to 1 base and at J to 0 bases, leaving 9 bases not matched to a gene. Germline CDR1 reads LGHDT; CDR2 reads YNNKEL (reference sequence). The length of the CDR3 is 19 residues. CDR3 loop: CASSQVRTGGFGSGNTIYF. Written as DNA, the CDR3 is TGTGCCAGCAGCCAAGTTAGGACAGGGGGGTTTGGCTCTGGAAACACCATATATTTT.

The chain uses TRBV29-1 and TRBJ1-1, with D hard to call. The CDR3 runs 13 residues. CDR1 is SQVTM and CDR2 is ANQGSEA in the germline V gene. Trimming stripped 3 bases from V and 0 bases from J, with 8 bases between. Written as DNA, the CDR3 is TGCAGCGTTGATTCACAAATGAACACTGAAGCTTTCTTT. It translates to CSVDSQMNTEAFF.